This T cell receptor (beta chain) originates from a study of CD8+ T cells in alopecia areata. This clone was seen a single time. The CDR3 loop spans 16 amino acids. Trimming shortened V by 2 bases and J by 0 bases, and 14 bases separated the two germline ends. Germline lookup yields CDR1 GTSNPN and CDR2 SVGIG (reference sequence). Treatment described: oral pan-JAK inhibitor, 5-10 mg twice daily. Extraction and reverse transcription of RNA yielded cDNA as the sequencing template. The data were produced by immunoSEQ multiplex PCR, yet TCRdb's version contains in-frame clones alone and is incomplete. The data show about 200,000 clones, roughly 60% seen once.

This sequence was found in a human donor with alopecia areata. The source was CD4+ T cells sorted from blood, collected at week 24, from a patient treated with tofacitinib. The V call is TRBV30, the J call TRBJ1-5; D is possibly TRBD1 (6 bases). The CDR3 bases are TGTGCCTGGAGTAAAGGGGGGGGACTTAGCAATCAGCCCCAGCATTTT. Translating gives CAWSKGGGLSNQPQHF.